This T cell receptor beta chain was sequenced for a study of T cells in pancreatic ductal adenocarcinoma. Whole-study results and caveats: Blood clonality (roughly 0.07) did not differ significantly from tumor (about 0.12). This surgical cohort overrepresents the minority presenting with early-stage disease.

This clone was detected once. Its antigen is unidentified. The selected patients with pancreatic ductal adenocarcinoma had surgery but no neoadjuvant therapy. In germline, CDR1 is MDHEN, CDR2 SYDVKM. Trimming pared 6 bases from V and 6 bases from J, leaving 22 bases between. CDR3 length: 16 residues. Clones were read by immunoSEQ multiplex PCR, and TCRdb kept only the in-frame ones, dropping some. The data hold roughly 100,000 clones, with nearly 95% observed a single time. Sequencing was carried out using PBMCs. V gene TRBV28 combines with J gene TRBJ2-3; tentatively, D is TRBD2 (6 bases). This clonotype was obtained from a human donor with pancreatic ductal adenocarcinoma. DNA for the CDR3: TGTGCCAGCAGACCCGACCCCGGGGGAGCGATCGATACGCAGTATTTT. Translated, it gives CASRPDPGGAIDTQYF.